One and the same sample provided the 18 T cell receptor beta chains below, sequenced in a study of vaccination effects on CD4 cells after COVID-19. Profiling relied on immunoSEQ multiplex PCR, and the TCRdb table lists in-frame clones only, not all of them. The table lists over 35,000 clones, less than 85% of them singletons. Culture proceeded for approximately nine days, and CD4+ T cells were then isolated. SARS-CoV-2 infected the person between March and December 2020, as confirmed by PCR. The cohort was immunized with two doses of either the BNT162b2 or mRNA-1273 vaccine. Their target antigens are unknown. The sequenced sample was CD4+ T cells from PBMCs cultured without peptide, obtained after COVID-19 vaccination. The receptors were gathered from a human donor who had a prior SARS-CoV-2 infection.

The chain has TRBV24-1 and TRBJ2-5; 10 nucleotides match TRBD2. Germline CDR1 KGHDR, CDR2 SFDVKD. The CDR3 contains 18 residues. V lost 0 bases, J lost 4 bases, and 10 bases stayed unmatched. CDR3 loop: CATSDLRSSGGVRETQYF. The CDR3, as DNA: TGTGCCACCAGTGATTTGAGGTCCAGCGGGGGGGTGCGAGAGACCCAGTACTTC.

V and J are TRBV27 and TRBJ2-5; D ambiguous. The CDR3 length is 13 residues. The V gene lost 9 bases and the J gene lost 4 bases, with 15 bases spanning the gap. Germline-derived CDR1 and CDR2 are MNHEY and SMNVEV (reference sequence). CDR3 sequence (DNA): TGTGCCAGTTCCGAGGCGCAGCGAGAGACCCAGTACTTC. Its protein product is CASSEAQRETQYF.

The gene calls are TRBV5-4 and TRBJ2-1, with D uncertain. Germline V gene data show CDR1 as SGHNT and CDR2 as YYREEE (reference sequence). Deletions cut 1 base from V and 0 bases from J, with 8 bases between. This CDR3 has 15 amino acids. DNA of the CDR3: TGTGCCAGCAGCTTGTCAGGCAACTCCTACAATGAGCAGTTCTTC. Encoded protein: CASSLSGNSYNEQFF.

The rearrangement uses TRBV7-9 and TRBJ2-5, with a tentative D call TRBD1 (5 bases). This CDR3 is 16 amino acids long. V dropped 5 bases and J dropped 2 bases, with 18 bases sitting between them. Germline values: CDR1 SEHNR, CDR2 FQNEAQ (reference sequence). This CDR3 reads CASSDGSSGYQETQYF. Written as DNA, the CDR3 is TGTGCCAGCAGCGACGGAAGCTCAGGGTATCAAGAGACCCAGTACTTC.

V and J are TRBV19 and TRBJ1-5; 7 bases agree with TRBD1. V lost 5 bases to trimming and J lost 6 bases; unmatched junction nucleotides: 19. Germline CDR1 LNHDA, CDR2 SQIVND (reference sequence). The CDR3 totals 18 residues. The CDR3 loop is CASSAFRDSYSRGQPQHF. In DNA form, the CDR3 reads TGTGCCAGTAGTGCGTTCCGGGACAGTTATAGCCGGGGTCAGCCCCAGCATTTT.

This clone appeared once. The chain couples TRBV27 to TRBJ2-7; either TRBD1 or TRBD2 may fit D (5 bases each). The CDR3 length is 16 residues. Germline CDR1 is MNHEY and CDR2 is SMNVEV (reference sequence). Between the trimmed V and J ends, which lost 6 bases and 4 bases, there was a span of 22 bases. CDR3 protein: CASRSPSGSVKYEQYF. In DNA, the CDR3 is TGTGCCAGCAGGAGCCCGTCAGGGAGCGTTAAGTACGAGCAGTACTTC.

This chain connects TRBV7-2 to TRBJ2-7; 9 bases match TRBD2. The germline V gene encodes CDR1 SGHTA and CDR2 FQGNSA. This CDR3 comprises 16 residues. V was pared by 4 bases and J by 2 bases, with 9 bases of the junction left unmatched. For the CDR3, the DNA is TGTGCCAGCAGCTCCGCCCTAGCGGGGACCCCCTACGAGCAGTACTTC. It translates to CASSSALAGTPYEQYF.

The CDR3 protein is CASSLAQGTNEQFF. In nucleotides, the CDR3 is TGTGCCAGCAGCTTAGCGCAGGGAACCAATGAGCAGTTCTTC. This chain connects TRBV7-9 to TRBJ2-1, with D possibly TRBD1 on 5 matching bases. Trimming shortened V by 0 bases and J by 6 bases, and 9 bases separated the two germline ends. CDR3 length: 14 residues. Germline V gene sequence: CDR1 SEHNR, CDR2 FQNEAQ (reference sequence). The full variable domain, with the rest looked up from reference TRBV7-9 and TRBJ2-1, is DTGVSQNPRHKITKRGQNVTFRCDPISEHNRLYWYRQTLGQGPEFLTYFQNEAQLEKSRLLSDRFSAERPKGSFSTLEIQRTEQGDSAMYLCASSLAQGTNEQFFGPGTRLTVL.

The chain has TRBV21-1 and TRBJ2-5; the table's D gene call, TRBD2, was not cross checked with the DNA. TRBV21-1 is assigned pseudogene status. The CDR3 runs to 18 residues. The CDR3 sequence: CASSRHGGRALDQETQYF. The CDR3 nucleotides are TGTGCCAGCAGCCGACACGGGGGGCGGGCCTTGGACCAAGAGACCCAGTACTTC.

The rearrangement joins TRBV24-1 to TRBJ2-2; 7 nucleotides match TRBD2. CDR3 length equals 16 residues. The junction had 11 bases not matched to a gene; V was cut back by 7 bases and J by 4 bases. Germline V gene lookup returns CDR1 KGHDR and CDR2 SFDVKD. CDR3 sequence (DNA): TGTGCCACCAGCGGGATAGCGGGTTCGCGCACCGGGGAGCTGTTTTTT. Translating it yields CATSGIAGSRTGELFF.

CDR3: CASSLSGHNSPLHF. CDR3 bases: TGTGCCAGCAGTTTATCGGGCCATAATTCACCCCTCCACTTT. The chain couples TRBV27 to TRBJ1-6, with D unclear. The germline gives CDR1 MNHEY, CDR2 SMNVEV (reference sequence). The V end lost 0 bases, the J end lost 5 bases, and 5 bases lay between the germline ends. This CDR3 is built from 14 residues.

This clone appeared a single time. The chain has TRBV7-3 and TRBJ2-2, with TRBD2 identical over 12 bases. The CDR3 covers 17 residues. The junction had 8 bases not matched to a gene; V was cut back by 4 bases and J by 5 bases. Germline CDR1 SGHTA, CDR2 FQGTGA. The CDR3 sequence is CASSSSSGGAFTGELFF. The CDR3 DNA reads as TGTGCCAGCAGCTCCTCTAGCGGGGGGGCATTTACCGGGGAGCTGTTTTTT.

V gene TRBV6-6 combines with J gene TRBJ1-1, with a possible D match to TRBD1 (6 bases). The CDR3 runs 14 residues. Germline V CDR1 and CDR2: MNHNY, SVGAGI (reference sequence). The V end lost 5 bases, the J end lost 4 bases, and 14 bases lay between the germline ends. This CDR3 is CASSLEGGRTEAFF. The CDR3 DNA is TGTGCCAGCAGTCTCGAGGGGGGCCGCACTGAAGCTTTCTTT.

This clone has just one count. CDR3 residues: CASSFLTGFANEQFF. The CDR3 bases are TGCGCCAGCAGCTTTTTGACCGGGTTCGCCAATGAGCAGTTCTTC. The V gene is TRBV5-1, the J gene TRBJ2-1; no clear D. Germline values: CDR1 SGHRS, CDR2 YFSETQ. V lost 2 bases and J 6 bases, leaving 15 bases between the germline ends. This CDR3 is built from 15 residues.

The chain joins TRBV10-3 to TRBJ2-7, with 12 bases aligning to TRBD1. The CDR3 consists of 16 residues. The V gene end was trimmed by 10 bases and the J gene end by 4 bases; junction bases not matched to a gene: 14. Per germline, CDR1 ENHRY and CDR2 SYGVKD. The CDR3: CATRPQGQGARYEQYF. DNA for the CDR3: TGTGCCACCCGCCCCCAGGGACAGGGGGCAAGGTACGAGCAGTACTTC.

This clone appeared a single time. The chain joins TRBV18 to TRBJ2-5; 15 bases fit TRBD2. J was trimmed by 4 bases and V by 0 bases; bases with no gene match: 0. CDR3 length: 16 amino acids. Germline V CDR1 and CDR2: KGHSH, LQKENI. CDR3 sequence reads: CASSPPGLAGGETQYF. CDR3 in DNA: TGTGCCAGCTCACCACCGGGACTAGCGGGGGGAGAGACCCAGTACTTC. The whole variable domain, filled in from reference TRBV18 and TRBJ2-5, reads NAGVMQNPRHLVRRRGQEARLRCSPMKGHSHVYWYRQLPEEGLKFMVYLQKENIIDESGMPKERFSAEFPKEGPSILRIQQVVRGDSAAYFCASSPPGLAGGETQYFGPGTRLLVL.

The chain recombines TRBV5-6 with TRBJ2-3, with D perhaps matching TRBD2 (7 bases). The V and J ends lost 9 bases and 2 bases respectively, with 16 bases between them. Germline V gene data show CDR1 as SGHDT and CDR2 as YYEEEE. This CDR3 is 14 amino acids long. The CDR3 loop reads CANSRGGHTDTQYF. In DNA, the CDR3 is TGTGCCAACTCGAGGGGGGGGCACACAGATACGCAGTATTTT. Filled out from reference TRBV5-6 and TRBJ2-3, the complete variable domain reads DAGVTQSPTHLIKTRGQQVTLRCSPKSGHDTVSWYQQALGQGPQFIFQYYEEEERQRGNFPDRFSGHQFPNYSSELNVNALLLGDSALYLCANSRGGHTDTQYFGPGTRLTVL.

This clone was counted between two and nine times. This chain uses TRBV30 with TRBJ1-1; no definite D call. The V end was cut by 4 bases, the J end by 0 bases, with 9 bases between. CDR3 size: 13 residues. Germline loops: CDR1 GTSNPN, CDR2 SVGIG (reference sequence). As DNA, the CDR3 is TGTGCCTGGAATGAAAGGGTGAACACTGAAGCTTTCTTT. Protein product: CAWNERVNTEAFF.